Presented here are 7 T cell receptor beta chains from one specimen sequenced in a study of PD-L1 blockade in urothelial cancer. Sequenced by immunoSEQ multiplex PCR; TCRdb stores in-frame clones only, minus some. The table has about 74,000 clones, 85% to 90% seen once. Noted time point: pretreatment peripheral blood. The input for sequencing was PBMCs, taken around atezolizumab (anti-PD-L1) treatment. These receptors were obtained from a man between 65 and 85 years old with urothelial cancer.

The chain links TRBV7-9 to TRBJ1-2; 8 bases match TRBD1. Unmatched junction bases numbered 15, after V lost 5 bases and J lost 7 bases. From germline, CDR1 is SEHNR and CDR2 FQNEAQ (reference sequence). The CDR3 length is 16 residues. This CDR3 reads CASSDLIGQGKAGYTF. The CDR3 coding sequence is TGTGCCAGCAGCGACCTAATCGGACAGGGTAAAGCTGGCTACACCTTC.

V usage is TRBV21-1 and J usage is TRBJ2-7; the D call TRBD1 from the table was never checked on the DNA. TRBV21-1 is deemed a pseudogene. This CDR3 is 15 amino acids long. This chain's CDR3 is CASSLRRDRAYEQYF. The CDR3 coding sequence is TGTGCCAGCAGCCTCCGAAGGGACAGGGCCTACGAGCAGTACTTC.

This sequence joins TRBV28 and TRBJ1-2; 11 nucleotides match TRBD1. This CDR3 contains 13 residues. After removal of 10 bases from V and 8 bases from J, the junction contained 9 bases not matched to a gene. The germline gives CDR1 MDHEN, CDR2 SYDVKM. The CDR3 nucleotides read TGTGCCACCGAAGGGACAGGGGGTCGGGGCTACACCTTC. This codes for CATEGTGGRGYTF.

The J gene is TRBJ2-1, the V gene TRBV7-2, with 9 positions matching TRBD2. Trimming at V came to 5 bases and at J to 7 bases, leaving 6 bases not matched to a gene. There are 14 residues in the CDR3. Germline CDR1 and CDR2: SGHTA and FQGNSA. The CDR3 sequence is CASSPGLAVNEQFF. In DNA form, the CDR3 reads TGTGCCAGCAGCCCGGGACTAGCAGTTAATGAGCAGTTCTTC.

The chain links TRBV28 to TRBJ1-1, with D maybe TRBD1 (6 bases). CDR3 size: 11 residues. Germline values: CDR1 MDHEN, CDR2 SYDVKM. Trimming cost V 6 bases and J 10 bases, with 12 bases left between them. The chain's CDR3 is CASSRGLGAFF. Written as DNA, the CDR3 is TGTGCCAGCAGCAGGGGCCTTGGAGCTTTCTTT.

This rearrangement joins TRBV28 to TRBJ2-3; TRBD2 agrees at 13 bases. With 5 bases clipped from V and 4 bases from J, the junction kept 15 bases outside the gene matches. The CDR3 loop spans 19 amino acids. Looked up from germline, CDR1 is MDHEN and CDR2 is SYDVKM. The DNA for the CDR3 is TGTGCCAGCAGTAGCGCCGGGACTAGCGGGAAGGGCCACCCAGATACGCAGTATTTT. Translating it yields CASSSAGTSGKGHPDTQYF.

The CDR3 DNA sequence: TGCGCCAGCAGCGAGCCGGGACAGGGTGGGTCGCAGTACTTC. It translates to CASSEPGQGGSQYF. The rearrangement links TRBV5-1 to TRBJ2-7, with 9 nucleotides matching TRBD1. CDR1 and CDR2 from the germline V gene are SGHRS and YFSETQ. J lost 9 bases, V lost 4 bases, and 11 bases had no gene match. The CDR3 is 14 residues long.